This is a list of T cell receptor beta chains from one sample in a study of response to subunit inactivated influenza vaccine. MiXCR, run by TCRdb on the RT-PCR reads, gives a single entry per CDR3 protein. The table has roughly 620,000 distinct CDR3 sequences, 11% seen once; the top ten hold about 10%. These same records also appear under a second study, on T cells expressing NK-cell markers.

The sequenced sample was PBMCs from blood, obtained on the day of vaccination. The source of these receptors is a man between 45 and 60 years old who received an inactivated influenza vaccine. CDR3s include the opening cysteine and the closing phenylalanine or tryptophan. Each record gives: J gene, CDR3 length, clone size, D gene, V gene, CDR3 protein, CDR3 DNA. A D gene is named only where the DNA matches it firmly. Expanded clones get a size class; other rows say once, few or many, or leave the size out.

>TRBJ2-5|16|few|-|TRBV6-1
CASSKPYGGSGMSQYF
TGTGCCAGCAGTAAACCCTACGGAGGTAGCGGAATGTCCCAGTACTTC
>TRBJ2-7|13|many|-|TRBV25-1
CASSASVTYEQYF
TGTGCCAGCAGTGCCAGCGTGACCTACGAGCAGTACTTC
>TRBJ2-5|15|-|-|TRBV11-3
CASSLGHGNQETQYF
TGTGCCAGCAGCTTAGGACATGGGAACCAAGAGACCCAGTACTTC
>TRBJ2-4|16|-|TRBD2|TRBV27
CASSSRTSGAKNIQYF
TGTGCCAGCAGTTCCCGGACTAGCGGAGCCAAAAACATTCAGTACTTC
>TRBJ1-1|14|few|-|TRBV28
CASSLWLVNTEAFF
TGTGCCAGCAGTTTATGGTTAGTGAACACTGAAGCTTTCTTT
>TRBJ2-7|14|few|-|TRBV7-9
CASSQYWRVGEQYF
TGTGCCAGCAGCCAGTACTGGAGGGTGGGCGAGCAGTACTTC
>TRBJ2-1|15|many|TRBD2|TRBV7-2
CASSPSGISYNEQFF
TGTGCCAGCAGCCCTAGCGGGATCTCCTACAATGAGCAGTTCTTC
>TRBJ2-7|15|-|-|TRBV20-1
CIAREAFAGSYEQYF
TGCATTGCTAGAGAAGCATTCGCGGGCTCCTACGAGCAGTACTTC
>TRBJ2-5|14|-|-|TRBV7-8
CASSLRRGGETQYF
TGTGCCAGCAGCTTAAGGCGGGGTGGAGAGACCCAGTACTTC
>TRBJ2-7|14|-|-|TRBV20-1
CSARDPGLLYEQYF
TGCAGTGCTAGAGATCCGGGACTCCTATACGAGCAGTATTTC
>TRBJ2-2|15|-|TRBD1|TRBV12-3/TRBV12-4
CASSPGQGGERELFF
TGTGCCAGCAGCCCTGGACAGGGCGGGGAGAGGGAGCTGTTTTTT
>TRBJ2-1|13|few|TRBD1|TRBV2
CASSDRGHNEQFF
TGTGCCAGCAGTGACAGGGGGCATAATGAGCAGTTCTTC
>TRBJ2-1|16|-|TRBD1|TRBV7-9
CASSAGSGQGWNEQFF
TGTGCCAGCAGCGCCGGATCGGGACAGGGGTGGAATGAGCAGTTCTTC